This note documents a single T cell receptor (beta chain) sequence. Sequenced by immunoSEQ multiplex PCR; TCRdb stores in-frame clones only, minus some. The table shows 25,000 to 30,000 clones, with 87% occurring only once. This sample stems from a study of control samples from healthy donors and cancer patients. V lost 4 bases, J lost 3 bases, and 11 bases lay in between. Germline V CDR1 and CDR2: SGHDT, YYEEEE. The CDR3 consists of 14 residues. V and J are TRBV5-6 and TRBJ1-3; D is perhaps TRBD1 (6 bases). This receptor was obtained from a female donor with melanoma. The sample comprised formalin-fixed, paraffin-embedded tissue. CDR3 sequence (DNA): TGTGCCAGCAGCAAAGGGGGGAATGGAAACACCATATATTTT. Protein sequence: CASSKGGNGNTIYF. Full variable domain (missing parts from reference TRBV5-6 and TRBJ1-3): DAGVTQSPTHLIKTRGQQVTLRCSPKSGHDTVSWYQQALGQGPQFIFQYYEEEERQRGNFPDRFSGHQFPNYSSELNVNALLLGDSALYLCASSKGGNGNTIYFGEGSWLTVV.